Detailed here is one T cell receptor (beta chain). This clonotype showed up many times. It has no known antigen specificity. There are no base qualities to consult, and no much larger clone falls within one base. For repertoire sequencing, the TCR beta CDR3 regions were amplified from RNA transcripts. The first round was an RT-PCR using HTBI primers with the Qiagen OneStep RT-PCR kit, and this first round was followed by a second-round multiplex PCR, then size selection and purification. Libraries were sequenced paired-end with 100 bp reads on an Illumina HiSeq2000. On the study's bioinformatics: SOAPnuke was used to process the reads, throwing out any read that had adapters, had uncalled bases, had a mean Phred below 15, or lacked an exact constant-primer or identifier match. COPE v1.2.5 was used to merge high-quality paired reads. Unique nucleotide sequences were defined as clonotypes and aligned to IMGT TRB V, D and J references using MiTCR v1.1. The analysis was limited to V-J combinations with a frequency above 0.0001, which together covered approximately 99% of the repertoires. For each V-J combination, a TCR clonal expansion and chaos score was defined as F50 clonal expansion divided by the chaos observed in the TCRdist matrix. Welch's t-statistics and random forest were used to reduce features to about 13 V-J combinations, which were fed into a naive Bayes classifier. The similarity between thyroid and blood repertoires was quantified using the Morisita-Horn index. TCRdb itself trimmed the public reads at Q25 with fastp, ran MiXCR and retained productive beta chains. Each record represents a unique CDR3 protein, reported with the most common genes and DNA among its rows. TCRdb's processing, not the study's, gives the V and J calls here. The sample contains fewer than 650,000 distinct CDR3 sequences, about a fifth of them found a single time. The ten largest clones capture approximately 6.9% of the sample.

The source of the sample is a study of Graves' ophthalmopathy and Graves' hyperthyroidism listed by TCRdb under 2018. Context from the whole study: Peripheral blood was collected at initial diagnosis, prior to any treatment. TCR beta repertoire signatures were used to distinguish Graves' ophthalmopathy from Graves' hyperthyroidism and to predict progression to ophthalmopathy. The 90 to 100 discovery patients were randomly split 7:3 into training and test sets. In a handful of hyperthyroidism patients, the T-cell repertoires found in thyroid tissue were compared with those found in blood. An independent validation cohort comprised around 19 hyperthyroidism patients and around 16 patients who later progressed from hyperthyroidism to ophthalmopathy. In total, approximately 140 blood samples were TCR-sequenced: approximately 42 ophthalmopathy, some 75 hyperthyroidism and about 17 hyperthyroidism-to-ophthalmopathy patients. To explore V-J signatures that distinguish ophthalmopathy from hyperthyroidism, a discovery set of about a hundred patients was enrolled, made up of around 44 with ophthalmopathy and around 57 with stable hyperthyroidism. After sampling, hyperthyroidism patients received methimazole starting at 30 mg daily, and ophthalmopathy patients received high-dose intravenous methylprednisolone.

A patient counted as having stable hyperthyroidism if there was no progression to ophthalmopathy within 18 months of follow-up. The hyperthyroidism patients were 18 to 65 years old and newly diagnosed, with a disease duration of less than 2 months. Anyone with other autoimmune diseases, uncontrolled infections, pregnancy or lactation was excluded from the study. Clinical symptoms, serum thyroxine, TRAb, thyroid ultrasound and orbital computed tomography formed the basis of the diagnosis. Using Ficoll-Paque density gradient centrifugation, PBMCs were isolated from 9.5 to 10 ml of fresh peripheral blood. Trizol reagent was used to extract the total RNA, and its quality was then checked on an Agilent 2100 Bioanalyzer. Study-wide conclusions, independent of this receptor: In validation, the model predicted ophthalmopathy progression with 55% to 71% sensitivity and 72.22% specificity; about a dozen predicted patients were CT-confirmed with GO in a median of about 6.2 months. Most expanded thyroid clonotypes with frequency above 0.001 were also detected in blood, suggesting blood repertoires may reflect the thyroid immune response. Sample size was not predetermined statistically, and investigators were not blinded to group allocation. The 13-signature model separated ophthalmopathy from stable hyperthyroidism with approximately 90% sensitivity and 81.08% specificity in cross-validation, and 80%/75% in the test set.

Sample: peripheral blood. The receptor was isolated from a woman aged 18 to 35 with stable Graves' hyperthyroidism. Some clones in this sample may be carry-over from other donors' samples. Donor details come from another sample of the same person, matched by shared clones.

The CDR3 corresponds to CASDRGAGQPQHF. The nucleotide sequence is given as TGTGCCAGCGATCGAGGGGCAGGTCAGCCCCAGCATTTT. The rearranged chain carries TRBV2 and TRBJ1-5, with TRBD1 tentatively as D gene (5 bases match). In the germline V gene, CDR1 corresponds to SNHLY and CDR2 to FYNNEI. V is clipped by 8 bases and J by 6 bases, and the sequence between their germline boundaries is 14 bases long. The CDR3 starts with the cysteine, ends with the phenylalanine, and has 13 residues. The kept DNA is CDR3 alone, 39 bases in frame from the first base. This CDR3, with the reference TRBV2 and TRBJ1-5 proteins standing in past its ends, gives the full variable domain EPEVTQTPSHQVTQMGQEVILRCVPISNHLYFYWYRQILGQKVEFLVSFYNNEISEKSEIFDDQFSVERPDGSNFTLKIRSTKLEDSAMYFCASDRGAGQPQHFGDGTRLSIL.